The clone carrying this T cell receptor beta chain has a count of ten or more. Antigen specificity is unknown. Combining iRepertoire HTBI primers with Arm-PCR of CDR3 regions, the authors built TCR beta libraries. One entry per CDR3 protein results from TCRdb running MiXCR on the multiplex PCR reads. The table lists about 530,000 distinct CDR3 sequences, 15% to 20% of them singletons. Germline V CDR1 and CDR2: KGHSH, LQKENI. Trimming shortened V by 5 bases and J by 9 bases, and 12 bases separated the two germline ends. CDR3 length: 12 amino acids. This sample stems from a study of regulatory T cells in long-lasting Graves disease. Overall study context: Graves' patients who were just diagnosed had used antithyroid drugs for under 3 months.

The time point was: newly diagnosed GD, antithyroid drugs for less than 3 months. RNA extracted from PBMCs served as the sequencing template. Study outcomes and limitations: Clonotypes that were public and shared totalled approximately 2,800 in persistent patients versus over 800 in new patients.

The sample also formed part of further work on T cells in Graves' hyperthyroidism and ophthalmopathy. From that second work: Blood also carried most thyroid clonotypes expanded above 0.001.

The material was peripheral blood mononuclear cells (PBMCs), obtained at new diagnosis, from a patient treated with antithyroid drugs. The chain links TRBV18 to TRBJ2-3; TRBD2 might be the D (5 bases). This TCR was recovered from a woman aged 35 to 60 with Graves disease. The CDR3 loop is CASSGGGRTQYF. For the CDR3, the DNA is TGTGCCAGCTCAGGAGGAGGCAGAACGCAGTATTTT.